This T cell receptor (beta chain) was identified in a study of OX40 agonist ivuxolimab in advanced cancers. The protocol was immunoSEQ multiplex PCR, while the TCRdb copy is restricted to in-frame clones and leaves out a portion. The top ten hold roughly 17% of the sample, which has about 24,000 clones, 84% seen once. Germline values: CDR1 SGHNT, CDR2 YENEEA. Trimming cost V 3 bases and J 1 base, with 6 bases left between them. CDR3 length equals 13 residues. The specimen comprised CD4+ or CD8+ T cells sorted from blood, sampled in a trial of the OX40 agonist ivuxolimab. The TCR originated in an adult with an advanced solid tumor such as melanoma, head and neck, liver or kidney cancer. The rearrangement links TRBV11-3 to TRBJ2-5; TRBD1 is a possible D gene (6 bases). The DNA for the CDR3 is TGTGCCAGCAGCTTGGACAGCCAAGAGACCCAGTACTTC. Translation gives CASSLDSQETQYF. Variable domain in full (rest from reference TRBV11-3 and TRBJ2-5): EAGVVQSPRYKIIEKKQPVAFWCNPISGHNTLYWYLQNLGQGPELLIRYENEEAVDDSQLPKDRFSAERLKGVDSTLKIQPAELGDSAVYLCASSLDSQETQYFGPGTRLLVL.